One and the same sample provided the 23 T cell receptor beta chains below, sequenced in a study of blood T cell repertoires in COVID-19. Here immunoSEQ multiplex PCR was the method, and the copy in TCRdb shows in-frame clones only, minus some. The sample contains 20,000 to 25,000 clones, 88% of which appear only once. Input material: peripheral blood. These receptors all come from a human donor in a cohort sampled during active COVID-19. The donor label of this sample is uncertain.

The chain uses TRBV9 and TRBJ2-5, with 10 bases that match TRBD2. The trim removed 7 bases at V and 4 bases at J, leaving 13 bases unmatched. The CDR3 is 16 residues long. Looked up from germline, CDR1 is SGDLS and CDR2 is YYNGEE. CDR3 DNA sequence: TGTGCCAGCGGTGGGGCTAGCGGGAGCTTTGGAGAGACCCAGTACTTC. Its translation: CASGGASGSFGETQYF.

This sequence joins TRBV5-1 and TRBJ1-3; maybe TRBD1 (6 bases). The germline CDR1 and CDR2 sequences are SGHRS and YFSETQ. CDR3 length equals 16 residues. V was pared by 0 bases and J by 2 bases, with 12 bases between. CDR3 DNA sequence: TGCGCCAGCAGCTTGGAGGGTCACAGGGCTGGAAACACCATATATTTT. This codes for CASSLEGHRAGNTIYF.

The chain uses TRBV11-2 and TRBJ2-3, with TRBD1 as a possible D gene (6 bases). Germline V gene data show CDR1 as SGHAT and CDR2 as FQNNGV. This CDR3 has 14 residues. V was clipped by 2 bases and J by 2 bases, with 8 bases between them. The CDR3 sequence: CASSLRQDTDTQYF. The CDR3, as DNA: TGTGCCAGCAGCTTAAGACAGGACACAGATACGCAGTATTTT. The complete variable domain, with remaining parts taken from reference TRBV11-2 and TRBJ2-3, reads EAGVAQSPRYKIIEKRQSVAFWCNPISGHATLYWYQQILGQGPKLLIQFQNNGVVDDSQLPKDRFSAERLKGVDSTLKIQPAKLEDSAVYLCASSLRQDTDTQYFGPGTRLTVL.

This sequence joins TRBV2 and TRBJ1-3; 9 bases map to TRBD1. The CDR3 contains 15 residues. Unmatched junction bases numbered 5, after V lost 6 bases and J lost 2 bases. Germline CDR1 is SNHLY and CDR2 is FYNNEI. Written as DNA, the CDR3 is TGTGCCAGCAGCGGGACAGGGCAAGCTGGAAACACCATATATTTT. Encoded protein: CASSGTGQAGNTIYF.

The rearrangement links TRBV7-2 to TRBJ2-5, with 7 bases lining up with TRBD2. J lost 4 bases, V lost 2 bases, and 10 bases had no gene match. The CDR3 extends over 16 amino acids. Germline V gene lookup returns CDR1 SGHTA and CDR2 FQGNSA. This CDR3 reads CASSLTTTSSAETQYF. CDR3 DNA: TGTGCCAGCAGCTTAACCACGACTAGCTCGGCAGAGACCCAGTACTTC.

The chain employs TRBV7-2 and TRBJ2-1, with 10 bases aligning to TRBD2. This CDR3 region has 17 residues. The germline gives CDR1 SGHTA, CDR2 FQGNSA. The J segment lost 1 base and the V segment lost 0 bases, leaving 3 bases of the junction unmatched. The CDR3 loop is CASSLAGLAVSYNEQFF. CDR3 bases: TGTGCCAGCAGCTTAGCTGGACTAGCGGTTTCCTACAATGAGCAGTTCTTC. The whole variable domain, filled in from reference TRBV7-2 and TRBJ2-1, reads GAGVSQSPSNKVTEKGKDVELRCDPISGHTALYWYRQSLGQGLEFLIYFQGNSAPDKSGLPSDRFSAERTGGSVSTLTIQRTQQEDSAVYLCASSLAGLAVSYNEQFFGPGTRLTVL.

V gene TRBV24-1 combines with J gene TRBJ2-3; D is possibly TRBD2 (6 bases). V lost 4 bases and J lost 2, with 12 bases in between. Per the germline V gene, CDR1 is KGHDR and CDR2 is SFDVKD. The CDR3 sequence is 15 residues long. The chain's CDR3 is CATSDAGSPTDTQYF. The CDR3, as DNA: TGTGCCACCAGTGACGCCGGGAGCCCCACAGATACGCAGTATTTT.

CDR3 DNA: TGCGCCAGCAGCTTGGAGAGCGGGTACAATGAGCAGTTCTTC. This gives the protein CASSLESGYNEQFF. The chain carries TRBV5-1 and TRBJ2-1; perhaps TRBD2 as D (6 bases). Germline V CDR1 and CDR2: SGHRS, YFSETQ. V was cut by 0 bases and J by 4 bases, with 8 bases left in between. The CDR3 loop spans 14 amino acids.

The CDR3 loop reads CASSRDRGGTQYF. The CDR3 bases are TGTGCCAGCAGCCGGGACAGGGGAGGGACCCAGTACTTC. J is TRBJ2-5 and V is TRBV5-4; TRBD1 agrees at 10 bases. The CDR3 totals 13 residues. Trimming at V came to 4 bases and at J to 7 bases, leaving 4 bases not matched to a gene. CDR1 and CDR2 from the germline V gene are SGHNT and YYREEE (reference sequence).

The chain has TRBV5-1 and TRBJ1-1, with TRBD1 identical over 7 bases. The V segment lost 0 bases and the J segment 7 bases; nucleotides outside the gene matches: 9. Germline CDR1 and CDR2: SGHRS and YFSETQ. The CDR3 is 15 residues long. CDR3 nucleotides: TGCGCCAGCAGCTTGGGACAGGGTTTTTTTGATGAAGCTTTCTTT. Protein product: CASSLGQGFFDEAFF.

V is TRBV5-4 and J is TRBJ2-5, with TRBD2 matching 8 bases. The CDR3 length is 15 residues. V lost 0 bases to trimming and J lost 4 bases; unmatched junction nucleotides: 5. CDR1 is SGHNT and CDR2 is YYREEE in the germline V gene (reference sequence). The CDR3 DNA follows: TGTGCCAGCAGCTTGGATAGCGGGATGGGAGAGACCCAGTACTTC. Translating gives CASSLDSGMGETQYF.

The chain joins TRBV5-8 to TRBJ2-7, with D uncertain. V was trimmed by 1 base and J by 1 base, leaving 27 bases between them. Germline CDR1 SGHTS, CDR2 YDEGEE. This CDR3 region has 20 residues. The CDR3 DNA sequence: TGTGCCAGCAGCTTGCCCCCCGGTGCCAGGATAGGCAGGCTATCCTACGAGCAGTACTTC. Encoded protein: CASSLPPGARIGRLSYEQYF.

This sequence joins TRBV10-2 and TRBJ2-2; possibly TRBD2 for D (6 bases). With 2 bases removed from V and 6 bases from J, the gap between germline ends came to 13 bases. Germline CDR1 is WSHSY and CDR2 is SAAADI. The CDR3 totals 15 residues. This CDR3 reads CASSETDYTPGELFF. The DNA for the CDR3 is TGCGCCAGCAGTGAGACGGACTATACCCCCGGGGAGCTGTTTTTT.

V gene TRBV19 combines with J gene TRBJ2-2; D not certain. Germline values: CDR1 LNHDA, CDR2 SQIVND (reference sequence). V was cut by 3 bases and J by 5 bases, with 4 bases left in between. The CDR3 is 12 residues long. In nucleotides, the CDR3 is TGTGCCAGTAGTATTCGGACCGGGGAGCTGTTTTTT. This codes for CASSIRTGELFF.

The chain links TRBV9 to TRBJ2-4, with D hard to call. The V and J ends lost 4 bases and 0 bases respectively, with 11 bases between them. Germline V CDR1 and CDR2: SGDLS, YYNGEE. The CDR3 extends over 15 amino acids. CDR3 nucleotides: TGTGCCAGCAGCCCGGAGATGACAGCCAAAAACATTCAGTACTTC. Protein product: CASSPEMTAKNIQYF.

The genes are TRBV30 and TRBJ1-3; possibly TRBD1 for D (5 bases). The ends were cut back, 2 bases at V and 1 base at J, with 9 bases in the middle. The germline CDR1 and CDR2 sequences are GTSNPN and SVGIG (reference sequence). The CDR3 length is 14 residues. The CDR3 DNA reads as TGTGCCTGGAGTAAAAGGGGATCTGGAAACACCATATATTTT. Translated: CAWSKRGSGNTIYF. Looking up the rest from reference TRBV30 and TRBJ1-3 gives the full variable domain: SQTIHQWPATLVQPVGSPLSLECTVEGTSNPNLYWYRQAAGRGLQLLFYSVGIGQISSEVPQNLSASRPQDRQFILSSKKLLLSDSGFYLCAWSKRGSGNTIYFGEGSWLTVV.

The V and J genes are TRBV30 and TRBJ1-1, with D hard to call. V lost 5 bases and J lost 3, with 13 bases in between. This CDR3 is built from 13 residues. CDR1 and CDR2 from the germline V gene are GTSNPN and SVGIG (reference sequence). This chain's CDR3 is CAWQLEGDTEAFF. CDR3 DNA sequence: TGTGCCTGGCAATTAGAAGGAGACACTGAAGCTTTCTTT.

The chain carries TRBV6-1 and TRBJ2-7; no clear D gene. CDR1 MNHNS and CDR2 SASEGT come from the germline V gene. The CDR3 contains 13 residues. The V end was cut by 3 bases, the J end by 5 bases, with 11 bases between. The CDR3 is CASSERRSDEQYF. The CDR3 DNA follows: TGTGCCAGCAGTGAGCGGCGCAGCGACGAGCAGTACTTC.

This chain links TRBV28 with TRBJ1-4; D gene ambiguous. The CDR3 sequence is 15 residues long. V dropped 4 bases and J dropped 7 bases, with 16 bases sitting between them. Germline V gene sequence: CDR1 MDHEN, CDR2 SYDVKM. The CDR3: CASSYGVGVGEKLFF. In DNA, the CDR3 is TGTGCCAGCAGTTATGGGGTCGGGGTAGGTGAAAAACTGTTTTTT.

The J gene is TRBJ2-1, the V gene TRBV9; D is ambiguous. Germline CDR1 is SGDLS and CDR2 is YYNGEE. V lost 0 bases, J lost 4 bases, and 5 bases lay in between. CDR3 length: 13 amino acids. The CDR3 DNA reads as TGTGCCAGCAGCGTAGATCCGTACAATGAGCAGTTCTTC. The encoded protein is CASSVDPYNEQFF.

The chain is built from TRBV4-1 and TRBJ1-3; a possible D gene is TRBD1 (5 bases). There are 15 residues in the CDR3. Germline V gene lookup returns CDR1 MGHRA and CDR2 YSYEKL. V was trimmed by 3 bases and J by 4 bases, leaving 13 bases between them. The CDR3 here is CASSHARGGGNTIYF. The CDR3 coding sequence is TGCGCCAGCAGCCACGCTCGGGGGGGAGGAAACACCATATATTTT.

The chain employs TRBV2 and TRBJ2-7; 7 nucleotides match TRBD2. The CDR3 runs to 18 residues. The trim removed 0 bases at V and 7 bases at J, leaving 18 bases unmatched. CDR1 and CDR2 (germline): SNHLY, FYNNEI. CDR3 region: CASSEAPWSGGSTGEQYF. Written as DNA, the CDR3 is TGTGCCAGCAGTGAAGCGCCCTGGTCGGGAGGCTCGACGGGGGAGCAGTACTTC.

The chain has TRBV30 and TRBJ1-6, with 8 bases that match TRBD1. The V segment lost 4 bases and the J segment 8 bases; nucleotides outside the gene matches: 7. Germline CDR1 is GTSNPN and CDR2 is SVGIG (reference sequence). The CDR3 totals 14 residues. The CDR3 is CAWTDRAGDSPLHF. In DNA, the CDR3 is TGTGCCTGGACGGACAGGGCCGGCGATTCACCCCTCCACTTT.